The TCR beta chain described here comes from a study of response to subunit inactivated influenza vaccine. Broader study findings: A suggestion made by the authors is that each seasonal influenza vaccination recruits few new T cells.

TCRdb fed the RT-PCR reads into MiXCR, producing one record per CDR3 protein. The sample includes around 520,000 distinct CDR3 sequences, approximately 12% of them seen just once. The CDR3 extends over 15 amino acids. Trimming pared 0 bases from V and 4 bases from J, leaving 13 bases between. Germline V gene lookup returns CDR1 DFQATT and CDR2 SNEGSKA (reference sequence). This clonotype showed up many times. What it recognizes is unknown. This sequence originates from a man in his forties or fifties who received an inactivated influenza vaccine. Sequenced material: PBMCs from blood, taken on the day of vaccination. V and J are TRBV20-1 and TRBJ2-1, with a tentative D call TRBD2 (6 bases). The CDR3 spells CSARDSLARYNEQFF. The CDR3 DNA reads TGCAGTGCTAGAGATTCGCTAGCGAGATACAATGAGCAGTTCTTC.